This TCR beta chain was profiled in a study of T cell clones after liver transplantation. The wider study: TCRbeta sequencing after a pre-transplant mixed lymphocyte reaction identified graft-donor-reactive clones, later tracked in post-transplant blood. Study conclusions and caveats: Rather than being deleted, graft donor-reactive T cells may have moved into the graft.

The data were produced by immunoSEQ multiplex PCR, yet TCRdb's version contains in-frame clones alone and is incomplete. This table has 20,000 to 25,000 clones, 80% to 95% appearing once. As to this clone: What it binds is not known. At one end the junction does not follow the germline gene, possibly because of a read error.

Germline V gene sequence: CDR1 LGHNA, CDR2 YNFKEQ. The CDR3 spans 16 residues. The receptor comes from a human patient who received a liver transplant. Among the T cells, some may be from the graft donor. The sample in question was CD8+ T cells from blood, obtained about 27 months after liver transplant. V is TRBV4-2 and J is TRBJ2-7; 9 nucleotides agree with TRBD1. The CDR3 DNA follows: TGTGCCGGCAGCCTAATCGGCGGGACAGGGAATAACGAGCAGTACTTC. This sequence encodes CAGSLIGGTGNNEQYF.